Below are 5 T cell receptor beta chains sequenced from a single sample in a study of blood T cell repertoires in COVID-19. TCRdb's table, derived via immunoSEQ multiplex PCR, lists solely in-frame clones and lacks some. Counted here are hundreds of thousands of clones, 85% to 90% occurring once; the ten biggest clones make up 2% to 2.5%. The sample consisted of PBMCs or T cells enriched from blood (not recorded which). All receptors derive from a woman aged 55-75 years in a cohort exposed to, infected with or recovered from COVID-19 (not recorded which).

V is TRBV29-1 and J is TRBJ2-3, with 7 bases that match TRBD2. The V gene's germline CDR1 is SQVTM and CDR2 ANQGSEA. V was clipped by 8 bases and J by 8 bases; unmatched bases: 25. This CDR3 comprises 17 residues. The CDR3 DNA is TGCAGCTTCTCTCTAAAAGCCTTTGCGGGAGAGACCGGTACGCAGTATTTT. Residues: CSFSLKAFAGETGTQYF.

The chain has TRBV29-1 and TRBJ2-2; 10 bases are a match to TRBD1. Unmatched junction bases numbered 5, after V lost 5 bases and J lost 5 bases. The CDR3 spans 14 residues. Germline V gives CDR1 SQVTM, CDR2 ANQGSEA. This chain's CDR3 is CSVRQGAYTGELFF. CDR3 nucleotides: TGCAGCGTTCGACAGGGGGCATATACCGGGGAGCTGTTTTTT.

The chain is built from TRBV2 and TRBJ1-5; D unclear. The V and J ends lost 6 bases and 2 bases respectively, with 29 bases between them. Germline assignment: CDR1 SNHLY and CDR2 FYNNEI. The CDR3 loop spans 20 amino acids. The CDR3 is CASRPPPTGARGVGNQPQHF. In nucleotides, the CDR3 is TGTGCCAGCAGACCCCCCCCGACGGGAGCCCGGGGAGTTGGCAATCAGCCCCAGCATTTT.

The genes are TRBV18 and TRBJ1-5; D uncertain. From germline, CDR1 is KGHSH and CDR2 LQKENI. The CDR3 extends over 15 amino acids. Trimming cost V 3 bases and J 2 bases, with 11 bases left between them. The CDR3 nucleotides are TGTGCCAGCTCACCGGAGGCACCTGGCAATCAGCCCCAGCATTTT. Its protein is CASSPEAPGNQPQHF.

This chain connects TRBV9 to TRBJ2-3, with TRBD1 identical over 9 bases. V lost 3 bases, J lost 4 bases, and 6 bases stayed unmatched. Germline V lookup: CDR1 SGDLS, CDR2 YYNGEE. The CDR3 spans 15 residues. DNA of the CDR3: TGTGCCAGCAGCGGCCGGGACAGGGTCGCAGATACGCAGTATTTT. Amino acid sequence: CASSGRDRVADTQYF.